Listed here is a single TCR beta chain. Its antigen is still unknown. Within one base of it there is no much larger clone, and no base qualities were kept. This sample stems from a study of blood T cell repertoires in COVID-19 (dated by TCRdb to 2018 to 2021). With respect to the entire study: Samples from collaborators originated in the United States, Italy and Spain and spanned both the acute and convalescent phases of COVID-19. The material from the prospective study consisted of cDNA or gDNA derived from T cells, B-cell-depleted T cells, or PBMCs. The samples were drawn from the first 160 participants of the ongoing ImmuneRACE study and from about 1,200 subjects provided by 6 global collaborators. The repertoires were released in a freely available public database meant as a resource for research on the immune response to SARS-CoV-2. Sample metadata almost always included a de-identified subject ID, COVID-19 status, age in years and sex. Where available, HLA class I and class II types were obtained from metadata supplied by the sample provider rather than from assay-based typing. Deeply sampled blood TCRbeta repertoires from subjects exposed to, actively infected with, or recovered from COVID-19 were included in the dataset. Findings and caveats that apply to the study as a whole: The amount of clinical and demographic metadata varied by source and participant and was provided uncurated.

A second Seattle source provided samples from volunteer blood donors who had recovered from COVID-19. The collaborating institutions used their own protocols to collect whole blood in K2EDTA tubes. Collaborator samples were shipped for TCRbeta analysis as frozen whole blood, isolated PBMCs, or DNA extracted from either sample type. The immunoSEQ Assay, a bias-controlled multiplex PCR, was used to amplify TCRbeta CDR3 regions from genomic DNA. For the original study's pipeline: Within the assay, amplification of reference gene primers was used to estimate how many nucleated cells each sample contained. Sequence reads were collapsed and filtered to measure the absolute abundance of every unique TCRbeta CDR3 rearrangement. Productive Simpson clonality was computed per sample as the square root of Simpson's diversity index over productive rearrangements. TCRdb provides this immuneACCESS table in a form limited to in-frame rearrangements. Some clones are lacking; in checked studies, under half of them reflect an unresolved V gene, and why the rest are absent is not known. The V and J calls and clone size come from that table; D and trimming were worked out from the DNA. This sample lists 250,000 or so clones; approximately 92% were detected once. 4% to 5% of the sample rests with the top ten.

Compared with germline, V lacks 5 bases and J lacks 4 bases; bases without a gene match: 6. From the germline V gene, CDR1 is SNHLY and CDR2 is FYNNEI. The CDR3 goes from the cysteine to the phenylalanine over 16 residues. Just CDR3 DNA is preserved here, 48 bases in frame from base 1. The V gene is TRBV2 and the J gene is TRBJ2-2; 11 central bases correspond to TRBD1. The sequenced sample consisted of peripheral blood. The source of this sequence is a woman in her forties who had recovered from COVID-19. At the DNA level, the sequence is TGTGCCAGCAGTCGACCCGGGACAGGGGGCACCGGGGAGCTGTTTTTT. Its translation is CASSRPGTGGTGELFF.